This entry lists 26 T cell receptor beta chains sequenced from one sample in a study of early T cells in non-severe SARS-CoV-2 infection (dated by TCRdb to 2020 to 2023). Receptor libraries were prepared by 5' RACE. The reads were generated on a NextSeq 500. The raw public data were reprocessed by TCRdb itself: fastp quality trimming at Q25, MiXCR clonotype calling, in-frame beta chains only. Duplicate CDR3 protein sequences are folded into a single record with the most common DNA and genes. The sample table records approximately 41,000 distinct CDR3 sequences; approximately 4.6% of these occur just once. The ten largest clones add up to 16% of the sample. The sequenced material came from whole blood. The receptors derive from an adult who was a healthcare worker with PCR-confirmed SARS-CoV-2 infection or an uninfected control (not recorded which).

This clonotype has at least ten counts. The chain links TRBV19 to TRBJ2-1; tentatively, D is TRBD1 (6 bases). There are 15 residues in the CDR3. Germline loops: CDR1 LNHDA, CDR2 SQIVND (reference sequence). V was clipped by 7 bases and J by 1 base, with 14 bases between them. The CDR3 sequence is CASKLEGESYNEQFF. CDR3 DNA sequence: TGTGCCAGTAAATTAGAGGGGGAGTCCTACAATGAGCAGTTCTTC.

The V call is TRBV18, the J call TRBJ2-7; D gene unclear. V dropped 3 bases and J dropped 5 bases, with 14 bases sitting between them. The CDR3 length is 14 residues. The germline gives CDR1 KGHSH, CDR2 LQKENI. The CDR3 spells CASSPDIRVNEQYF. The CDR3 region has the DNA TGTGCCAGCTCACCCGACATCCGCGTAAACGAGCAGTACTTC.

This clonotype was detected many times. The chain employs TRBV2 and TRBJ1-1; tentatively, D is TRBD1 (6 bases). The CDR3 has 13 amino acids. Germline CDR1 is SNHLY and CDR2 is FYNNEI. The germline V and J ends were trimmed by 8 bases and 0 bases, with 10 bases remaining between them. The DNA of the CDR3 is TGTGCCAGCTTCGCAGGGGTGAACACTGAAGCTTTCTTT. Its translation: CASFAGVNTEAFF.

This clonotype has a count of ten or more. The CDR3 DNA is TGTGCCAGCAGCCAAGACGGGACTAGCTACAATGAGCAGTTCTTC. Translation gives CASSQDGTSYNEQFF. This sequence joins TRBV3-1 and TRBJ2-1, with 8 bases lining up with TRBD2. CDR1 LGHDT and CDR2 YNNKEL come from the germline V gene (reference sequence). The ends lost 0 bases at V and 3 bases at J; junction bases unmatched: 1. The CDR3 is 15 amino acids.

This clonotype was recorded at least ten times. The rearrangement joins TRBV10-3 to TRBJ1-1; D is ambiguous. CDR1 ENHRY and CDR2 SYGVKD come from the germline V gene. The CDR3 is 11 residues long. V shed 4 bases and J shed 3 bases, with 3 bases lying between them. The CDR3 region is CAISGDTEAFF. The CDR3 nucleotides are TGTGCCATCAGTGGGGACACTGAAGCTTTCTTT.

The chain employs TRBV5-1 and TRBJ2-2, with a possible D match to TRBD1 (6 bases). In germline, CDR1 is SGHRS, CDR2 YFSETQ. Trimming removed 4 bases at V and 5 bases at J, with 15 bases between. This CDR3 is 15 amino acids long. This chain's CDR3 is CASSLGEQGTGELFF. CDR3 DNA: TGCGCCAGCAGCCTGGGGGAACAGGGAACCGGGGAGCTGTTTTTT.

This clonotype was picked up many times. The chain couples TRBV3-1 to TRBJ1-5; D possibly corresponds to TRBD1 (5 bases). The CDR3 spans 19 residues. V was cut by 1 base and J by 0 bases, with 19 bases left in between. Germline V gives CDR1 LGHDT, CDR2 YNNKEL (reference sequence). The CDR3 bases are TGTGCCAGCAGCCAAGGGACACAGCTTTGGACTTATAGCAATCAGCCCCAGCATTTT. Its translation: CASSQGTQLWTYSNQPQHF.

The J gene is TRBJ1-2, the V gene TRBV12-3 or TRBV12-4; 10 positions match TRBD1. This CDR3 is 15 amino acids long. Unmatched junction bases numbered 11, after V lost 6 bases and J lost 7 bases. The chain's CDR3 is CASREPGQGKIGYTF. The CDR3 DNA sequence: TGTGCCAGCAGAGAACCGGGACAGGGGAAGATTGGCTACACCTTC.

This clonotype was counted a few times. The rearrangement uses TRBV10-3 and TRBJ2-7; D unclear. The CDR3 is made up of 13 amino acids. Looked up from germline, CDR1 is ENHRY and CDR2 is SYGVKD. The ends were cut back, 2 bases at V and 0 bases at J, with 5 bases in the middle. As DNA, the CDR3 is TGTGCCATCAGTGAGAGGCCCTCCTACGAGCAGTACTTC. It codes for CAISERPSYEQYF.

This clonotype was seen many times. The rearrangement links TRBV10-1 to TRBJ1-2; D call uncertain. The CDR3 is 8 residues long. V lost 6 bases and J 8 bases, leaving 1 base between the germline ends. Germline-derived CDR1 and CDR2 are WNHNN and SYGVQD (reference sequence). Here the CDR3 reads CASRGYTF. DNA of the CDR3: TGCGCCAGCAGGGGCTACACCTTC.

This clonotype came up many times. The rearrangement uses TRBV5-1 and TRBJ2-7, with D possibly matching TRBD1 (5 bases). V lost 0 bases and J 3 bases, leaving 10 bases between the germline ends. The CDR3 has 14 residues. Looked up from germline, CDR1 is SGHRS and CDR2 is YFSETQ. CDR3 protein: CASSLDRRNYEQYF. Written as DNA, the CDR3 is TGCGCCAGCAGCTTGGACAGGAGAAACTACGAGCAGTACTTC. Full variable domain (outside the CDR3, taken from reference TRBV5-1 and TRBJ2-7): KAGVTQTPRYLIKTRGQQVTLSCSPISGHRSVSWYQQTPGQGLQFLFEYFSETQRNKGNFPGRFSGRQFSNSRSEMNVSTLELGDSALYLCASSLDRRNYEQYFGPGTRLTVT.

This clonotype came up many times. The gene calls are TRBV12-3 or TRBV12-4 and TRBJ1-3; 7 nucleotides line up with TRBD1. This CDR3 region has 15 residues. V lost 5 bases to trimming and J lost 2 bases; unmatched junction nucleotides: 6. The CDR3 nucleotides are TGTGCCAGCAGTCTGACAGGGCTGCCTGGAAACACCATATATTTT. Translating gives CASSLTGLPGNTIYF.

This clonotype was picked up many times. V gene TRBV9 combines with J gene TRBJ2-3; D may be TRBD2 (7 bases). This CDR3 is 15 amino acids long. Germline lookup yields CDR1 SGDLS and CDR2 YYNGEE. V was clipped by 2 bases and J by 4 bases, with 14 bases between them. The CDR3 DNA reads TGTGCCAGCAGCGTTAGTGGGGGGGCCCCAGATACGCAGTATTTT. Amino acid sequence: CASSVSGGAPDTQYF.

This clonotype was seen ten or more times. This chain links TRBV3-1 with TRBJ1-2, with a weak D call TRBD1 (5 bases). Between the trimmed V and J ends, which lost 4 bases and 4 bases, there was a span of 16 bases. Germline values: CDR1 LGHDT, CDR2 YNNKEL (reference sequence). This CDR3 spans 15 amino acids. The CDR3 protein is CASSPTEGPLYGYTF. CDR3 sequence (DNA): TGTGCCAGCAGCCCCACCGAGGGACCGCTCTATGGCTACACCTTC.

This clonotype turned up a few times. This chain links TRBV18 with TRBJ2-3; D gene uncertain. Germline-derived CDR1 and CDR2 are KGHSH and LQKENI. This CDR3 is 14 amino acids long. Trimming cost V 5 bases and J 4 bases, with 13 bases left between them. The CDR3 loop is CASSSTQDPDTQYF. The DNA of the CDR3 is TGTGCCAGCTCATCGACGCAGGATCCAGATACGCAGTATTTT.

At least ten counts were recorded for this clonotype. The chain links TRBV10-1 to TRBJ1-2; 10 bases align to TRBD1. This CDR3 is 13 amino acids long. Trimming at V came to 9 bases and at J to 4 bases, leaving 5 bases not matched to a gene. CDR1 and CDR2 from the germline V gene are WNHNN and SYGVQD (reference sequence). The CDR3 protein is CARDRGHLYGYTF. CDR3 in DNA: TGCGCCAGAGACAGGGGGCACCTCTATGGCTACACCTTC.

CDR3 sequence: CASSYPLATQYF. The CDR3 nucleotides read TGTGCCAGCAGCTACCCACTAGCTACGCAGTATTTT. V and J are TRBV7-9 and TRBJ2-3; TRBD2 might be the D (6 bases). The CDR3 runs to 12 residues. V lost 4 bases and J lost 8, with 10 bases in between. CDR1 SEHNR and CDR2 FQNEAQ come from the germline V gene (reference sequence).

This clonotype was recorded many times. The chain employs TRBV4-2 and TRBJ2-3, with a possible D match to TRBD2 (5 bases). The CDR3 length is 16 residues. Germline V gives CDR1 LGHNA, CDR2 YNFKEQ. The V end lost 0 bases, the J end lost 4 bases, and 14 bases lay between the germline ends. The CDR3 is CASSQDPGSNADTQYF. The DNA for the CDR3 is TGTGCCAGCAGCCAAGACCCGGGGTCGAATGCAGATACGCAGTATTTT.

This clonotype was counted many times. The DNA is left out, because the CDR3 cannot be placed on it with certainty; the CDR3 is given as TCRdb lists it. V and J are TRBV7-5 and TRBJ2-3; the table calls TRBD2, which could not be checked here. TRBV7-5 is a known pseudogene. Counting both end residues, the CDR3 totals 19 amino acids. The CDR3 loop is CISVSEARTSGLGADTQYF.

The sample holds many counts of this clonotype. The CDR3 spells CASSTRQGTNTGELFF. Written as DNA, the CDR3 is TGTGCCAGCAGCACTCGACAGGGGACAAACACCGGGGAGCTGTTTTTT. The V gene is TRBV5-4, the J gene TRBJ2-2, with 8 bases matching TRBD1. The CDR3 is 16 amino acids. The V gene end was trimmed by 4 bases and the J gene end by 2 bases; junction bases not matched to a gene: 7. Germline V lookup: CDR1 SGHNT, CDR2 YYREEE (reference sequence).

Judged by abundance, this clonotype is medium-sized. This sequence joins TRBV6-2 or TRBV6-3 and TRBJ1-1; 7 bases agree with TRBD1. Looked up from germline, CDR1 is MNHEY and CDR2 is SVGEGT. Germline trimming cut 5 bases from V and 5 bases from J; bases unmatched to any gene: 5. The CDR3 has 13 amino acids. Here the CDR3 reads CASSLTGWTEAFF. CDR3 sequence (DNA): TGTGCCAGCAGTCTGACAGGGTGGACTGAAGCTTTCTTT.

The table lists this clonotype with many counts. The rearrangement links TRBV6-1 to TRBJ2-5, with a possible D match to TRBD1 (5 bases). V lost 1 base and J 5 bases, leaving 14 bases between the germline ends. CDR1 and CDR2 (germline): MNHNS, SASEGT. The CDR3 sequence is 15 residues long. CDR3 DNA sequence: TGTGCCAGCAGTGAAGTAAGGGGAACCGGGGAGACCCAGTACTTC. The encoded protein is CASSEVRGTGETQYF.

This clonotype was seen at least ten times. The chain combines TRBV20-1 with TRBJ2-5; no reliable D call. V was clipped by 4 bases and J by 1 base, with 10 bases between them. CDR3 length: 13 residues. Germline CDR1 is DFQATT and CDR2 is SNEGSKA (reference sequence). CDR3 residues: CSATRHGQETQYF. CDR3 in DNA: TGCAGTGCTACCAGACACGGCCAAGAGACCCAGTACTTC.

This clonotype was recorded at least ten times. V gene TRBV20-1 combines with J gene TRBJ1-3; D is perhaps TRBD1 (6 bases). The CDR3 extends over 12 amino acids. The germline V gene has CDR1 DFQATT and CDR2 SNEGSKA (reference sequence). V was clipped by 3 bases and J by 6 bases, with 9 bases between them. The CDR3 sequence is CSASGGENTIYF. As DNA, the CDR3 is TGCAGTGCTAGTGGGGGCGAAAACACCATATATTTT.

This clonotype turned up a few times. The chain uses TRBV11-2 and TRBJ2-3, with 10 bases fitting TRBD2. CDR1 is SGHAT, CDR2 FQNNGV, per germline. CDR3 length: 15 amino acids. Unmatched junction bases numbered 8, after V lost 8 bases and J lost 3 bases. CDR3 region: CASLGGLASTDTQYF. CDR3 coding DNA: TGTGCCAGCCTGGGGGGACTAGCGTCGACAGATACGCAGTATTTT.

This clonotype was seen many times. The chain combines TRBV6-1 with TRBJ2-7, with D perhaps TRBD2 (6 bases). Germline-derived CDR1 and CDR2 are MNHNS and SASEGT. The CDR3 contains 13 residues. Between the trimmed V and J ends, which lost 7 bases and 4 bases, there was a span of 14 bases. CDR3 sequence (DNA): TGTGCCAGCATCTTGAGGAGGGGATACGAGCAGTACTTC. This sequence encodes CASILRRGYEQYF.